The text below deals with one T cell receptor beta chain. Trimming stripped 1 base from V and 4 bases from J, with 20 bases between. Looked up from germline, CDR1 is SGDLS and CDR2 is YYNGEE. The CDR3 extends over 17 amino acids. The data are from a study of shared T cell receptors in the human thymus. Profiled with immunoSEQ multiplex PCR; TCRdb holds only in-frame clones, not every one. Here the sample spans approximately 760,000 clones, approximately 85% being singletons. The data were also submitted as part of a second study, on human thymus T cells.

The chain couples TRBV9 to TRBJ1-2, with TRBD1 as a possible D gene (6 bases). This TCR came from a girl under three years old with a congenital heart defect. What was sequenced was thymocytes. CDR3 bases: TGTGCCAGCAGCGTATTCGGAGGACAGCAGAACACCTATGGCTACACCTTC. Its translation is CASSVFGGQQNTYGYTF. The full variable domain, completed using reference TRBV9 and TRBJ1-2, is DSGVTQTPKHLITATGQRVTLRCSPRSGDLSVYWYQQSLDQGLQFLIQYYNGEERAKGNILERFSAQQFPDLHSELNLSSLELGDSALYFCASSVFGGQQNTYGYTFGSGTRLTVV.